The T cell receptor beta chain under discussion was sequenced for a study of post-analysis software for immune sequencing data. Study in general: Some patients lacked subtype; others had relapsing-remitting, secondary progressive or progressive-relapsing disease. Whole-study results and caveats: Compared against controls, patients with multiple sclerosis displayed significantly lower normalized Chao1 diversity. Roughly 5 TRBV segments (TRBV5-6, TRBV5-1 and TRBV20-1 among them) occurred more frequently in patients than in controls.

As concerns this clonotype: Its antigen is unidentified.

Libraries were made from TCR beta cDNA, and they carried unique molecular identifiers. It was from roughly 0.93 to 9.6 million T cells that 530,000 or so cDNA molecules came. TCRdb processed the PCR reads anew with MiXCR; each CDR3 protein has one entry. The sample holds 500,000 to 600,000 distinct CDR3 sequences, about 40% seen once. Trimming left V 6 bases short and J 6 bases short, with 12 bases between. CDR1 MNHEY and CDR2 SVGEGT come from the germline V gene. CDR3 length equals 12 residues. The V call is TRBV6-2 or TRBV6-3, the J call TRBJ2-7; D might be TRBD2 (6 bases). The sample comprised blood. The TCR comes from a girl aged 10 to 17 with multiple sclerosis. CDR3 DNA: TGTGCCAGCAGCCTTCGGAGGGTCGAGCAGTACTTC. Encoded protein: CASSLRRVEQYF.